The 8 T cell receptor beta chains below come from one sample, sequenced in a study of tumor T cells in aggressive B-cell lymphoma. The assay was immunoSEQ multiplex PCR, and TCRdb's table has in-frame clones only and misses some. Among 350 or so clones listed, approximately 95% were seen once. Sequenced input: tumor tissue. Source of these receptors: an adult with diffuse large B cell lymphoma.

The chain combines TRBV9 with TRBJ1-3, with D uncertain. V shed 3 bases and J shed 2 bases, with 6 bases lying between them. The CDR3 has 13 amino acids. Per the germline V gene, CDR1 is SGDLS and CDR2 is YYNGEE. The CDR3 bases are TGTGCCAGCAGCGCGCAGGCTGGAAACACCATATATTTT. The encoded protein is CASSAQAGNTIYF.

The chain is built from TRBV25-1 and TRBJ1-1; D remains ambiguous. This CDR3 is 13 amino acids long. Deletions cut 5 bases from V and 4 bases from J, with 11 bases between. Germline V CDR1 and CDR2: MGHDK, SYGVNS. CDR3 protein: CASSPREGTEAFF. The CDR3, as DNA: TGTGCCAGCAGTCCCCGCGAGGGCACTGAAGCTTTCTTT.

V and J are TRBV7-9 and TRBJ1-1, with D tentatively TRBD1 (5 bases). The V gene's germline CDR1 is SEHNR and CDR2 FQNEAQ (reference sequence). Trimming cost V 4 bases and J 1 base, with 10 bases left between them. The CDR3 has 14 amino acids. The CDR3 DNA reads TGTGCCAGCAGCTCTTTGGGGCCGAACACTGAAGCTTTCTTT. Encoded protein: CASSSLGPNTEAFF.

This clone appeared a few times. The same CDR3 arises from other DNA sequences in this sample as well. CDR3 sequence: CASSRLAGGAYEQYF. In DNA form, the CDR3 reads TGTGCCAGCAGTCGACTAGCGGGAGGGGCCTACGAGCAGTACTTC. This chain links TRBV2 with TRBJ2-7; 14 bases match TRBD2. Per germline, CDR1 SNHLY and CDR2 FYNNEI. The CDR3 length is 15 residues. Trimming removed 5 bases from V and 2 bases from J; junction bases left unmatched: 2. Complete variable domain (other parts from reference TRBV2 and TRBJ2-7): EPEVTQTPSHQVTQMGQEVILRCVPISNHLYFYWYRQILGQKVEFLVSFYNNEISEKSEIFDDQFSVERPDGSNFTLKIRSTKLEDSAMYFCASSRLAGGAYEQYFGPGTRLTVT.

This clone appeared once. The V gene is TRBV7-3, the J gene TRBJ2-1; TRBD2 matches 13 bases. Germline CDR1 and CDR2: SGHTA and FQGTGA. The CDR3 has 19 amino acids. With 4 bases clipped from V and 0 bases from J, the junction kept 9 bases outside the gene matches. CDR3 DNA sequence: TGTGCCAGCAGCTCCCCGACTAGCGGGAGGCCAAGCTCCTACAATGAGCAGTTCTTC. This gives the protein CASSSPTSGRPSSYNEQFF.

The rearrangement links TRBV29-1 to TRBJ2-7; D unresolved. V was trimmed by 3 bases and J by 2 bases, leaving 8 bases between them. CDR3 length equals 12 residues. The germline V gene has CDR1 SQVTM and CDR2 ANQGSEA. Written as DNA, the CDR3 is TGCAGCGTTGAGTCAGGAACCTACGAGCAGTACTTC. Its translation: CSVESGTYEQYF.

This clone is a singleton in its sample. The rearrangement uses TRBV7-3 and TRBJ2-1, with 9 positions matching TRBD2. Per germline, CDR1 SGHTA and CDR2 FQGTGA. Unmatched junction bases numbered 15, after V lost 5 bases and J lost 7 bases. The CDR3 spans 17 residues. As DNA, the CDR3 is TGTGCCAGCAGCGCACATCTTGGCGGGAGGGCGAAAAATGAGCAGTTCTTC. This sequence encodes CASSAHLGGRAKNEQFF.

The chain uses TRBV7-3 and TRBJ2-1, with D perhaps matching TRBD1 (5 bases). The CDR3 runs to 14 residues. Between the trimmed V and J ends, which lost 5 bases and 6 bases, there was a span of 14 bases. Germline CDR1 SGHTA, CDR2 FQGTGA. The CDR3, as DNA: TGTGCCAGCAGCCAACAGGCTCTATCCAATGAGCAGTTCTTC. Protein: CASSQQALSNEQFF.